The 4 T cell receptor beta chains below come from one sample, sequenced in a study of human T cells and chemical hapten exposure. In TCRdb, the RACE reads were re-called with MiXCR into one record per CDR3 protein. The repertoire has about 84,000 distinct CDR3 sequences, about a tenth of them found once; the top ten carry about 3.5%. Time point indicated: patch test 3, about 24 weeks after DPC sensitization. Treatment reported: therapeutic diphenylcyclopropenone sensitization with weekly scalp DPC. This specimen was whole blood, taken in connection with sensitization to the hapten diphenylcyclopropenone (DPC). These receptor sequences come from a woman in her fifties or sixties with alopecia areata. Some clones in this sample may be carry-over from other donors' samples.

This clonotype was counted at least ten times. The chain uses TRBV20-1 and TRBJ2-7; 10 bases agree with TRBD2. The CDR3 consists of 14 residues. With 3 bases clipped from V and 5 bases from J, the junction kept 7 bases outside the gene matches. The germline CDR1 and CDR2 sequences are DFQATT and SNEGSKA (reference sequence). The CDR3 nucleotides read TGCAGTGCTAGGATTAGCGGGAGGCAGGACGAGCAGTACTTC. Its protein is CSARISGRQDEQYF.

This clonotype was found many times. V gene TRBV29-1 combines with J gene TRBJ2-7; 7 positions match TRBD1. The CDR3 is 13 amino acids. With 7 bases clipped from V and 6 bases from J, the junction kept 12 bases outside the gene matches. Germline loops: CDR1 SQVTM, CDR2 ANQGSEA. The CDR3 DNA reads TGCAGCGCAAGGGGGCCGGGGTCCGCCGAGCAGTACTTC. Encoded protein: CSARGPGSAEQYF.

This clonotype was seen ten or more times. This chain uses TRBV7-6 with TRBJ2-1; D assignment may be TRBD1 or TRBD2 (5 bases each). V gave up 4 bases and J gave up 6 bases, with 19 bases separating them. Germline V gene sequence: CDR1 SGHVS, CDR2 FNYEAQ. The CDR3 consists of 16 residues. CDR3 coding DNA: TGTGCCAGCAGCTCGCCGGGACGACCCCCGGGCAATGAGCAGTTCTTC. Its translation is CASSSPGRPPGNEQFF.

This chain connects TRBV18 to TRBJ2-7, with D perhaps matching TRBD1 (5 bases). CDR1 and CDR2 from the germline V gene are KGHSH and LQKENI. V was pared by 1 base and J by 4 bases, with 20 bases between. This CDR3 comprises 17 residues. The CDR3 sequence: CASSPLIHGASGYEQYF. CDR3 sequence (DNA): TGTGCCAGCTCACCACTTATCCATGGGGCTTCTGGGTACGAGCAGTACTTC.